This entry lists 15 T cell receptor beta chains sequenced from one sample in a study of post-analysis software for immune sequencing data. Findings and limits, study-wide: Patients had higher frequencies than controls of roughly 5 TRBV segments, including TRBV5-6, TRBV5-1 and TRBV20-1.

These TCRs' antigens remain unknown. The TCR beta cDNA libraries carried unique molecular identifiers. TCRdb called the PCR reads again in MiXCR, with one record for every CDR3 protein. The sample yields roughly 600,000 distinct CDR3 sequences, roughly 40% seen once. The specimen sequenced was blood. Receptors originate from a girl aged 10 to 17 with multiple sclerosis.

The rearrangement uses TRBV6-6 and TRBJ1-2; D is unclear. Trimming removed 6 bases from V and 1 base from J, with 12 bases in between. Germline V gene sequence: CDR1 MNHNY, CDR2 SVGAGI (reference sequence). The CDR3 contains 14 residues. CDR3 amino acids: CASRYVPSNYGYTF. CDR3 bases: TGTGCCAGCAGATACGTACCGAGTAACTATGGCTACACCTTC.

This clonotype was seen more than once but under ten times. V and J are TRBV19 and TRBJ1-1; D unresolved. V lost 1 base, J lost 1 base, and 10 bases lay in between. The CDR3 consists of 15 residues. Germline V gene lookup returns CDR1 LNHDA and CDR2 SQIVND (reference sequence). The CDR3 nucleotides are TGTGCCAGTAGTATAGGGGGTAACCAGAACACTGAAGCTTTCTTT. This translates into CASSIGGNQNTEAFF.

This clonotype was seen only a few times. The chain is built from TRBV10-1 and TRBJ2-1, with D perhaps TRBD2 (6 bases). The CDR3 has 15 amino acids. Germline V gene lookup returns CDR1 WNHNN and CDR2 SYGVQD (reference sequence). Deletions cut 2 bases from V and 6 bases from J, with 14 bases between. DNA for the CDR3: TGCGCCAGCAGTGAGGGGGGGACCGTAGGCAATGAGCAGTTCTTC. This gives the protein CASSEGGTVGNEQFF.

The V gene is TRBV6-1, the J gene TRBJ1-1; 12 positions agree with TRBD1. V lost 3 bases and J lost 4; bases outside the gene matches: 3. The CDR3 consists of 15 residues. The germline gives CDR1 MNHNS, CDR2 SASEGT. In DNA form, the CDR3 reads TGTGCCAGCAGTGATGGGACAGGGGGCGGCACTGAAGCTTTCTTT. Encoded protein: CASSDGTGGGTEAFF.

The chain uses TRBV2 and TRBJ2-1; 7 nucleotides line up with TRBD1. The DNA matches TRBJ2-7 better at its end, which makes the J call doubtful. From germline, CDR1 is SNHLY and CDR2 FYNNEI. The CDR3 covers 15 residues. The CDR3 sequence is CASHQTGSSYNEQYF. The CDR3 DNA reads as TGTGCCAGCCACCAGACAGGGAGCTCCTACAATGAGCAGTACTTC.

The chain combines TRBV5-1 with TRBJ2-1, with 11 bases identical to TRBD2. The CDR3 loop spans 17 amino acids. Germline lookup yields CDR1 SGHRS and CDR2 YFSETQ. Trimming at V came to 0 bases and at J to 6 bases, leaving 8 bases not matched to a gene. The DNA of the CDR3 is TGCGCCAGCAGCTTGGAAGGTATAGCGGGAGGGCCCAATGAGCAGTTCTTC. Translation: CASSLEGIAGGPNEQFF. The whole variable domain, filled in from reference TRBV5-1 and TRBJ2-1, reads KAGVTQTPRYLIKTRGQQVTLSCSPISGHRSVSWYQQTPGQGLQFLFEYFSETQRNKGNFPGRFSGRQFSNSRSEMNVSTLELGDSALYLCASSLEGIAGGPNEQFFGPGTRLTVL.

CDR3 residues: CASSPRGLLAGPYNEQFF. As DNA, the CDR3 is TGTGCCAGCAGTCCGCGGGGGCTACTAGCGGGACCCTACAATGAGCAGTTCTTC. This sequence joins TRBV12-3 or TRBV12-4 and TRBJ2-1; TRBD2 aligns across 10 bases. V dropped 5 bases and J dropped 2; count of bases not matched to a gene: 12. There are 18 residues in the CDR3.

The chain links TRBV3-1 to TRBJ1-1, with TRBD1 identical over 9 bases. The germline V gene encodes CDR1 LGHDT and CDR2 YNNKEL (reference sequence). V was pared by 1 base and J by 5 bases, with 2 bases of the junction left unmatched. The CDR3 contains 14 residues. CDR3: CASSQGTGVTEAFF. CDR3 DNA sequence: TGTGCCAGCAGCCAAGGGACAGGGGTAACTGAAGCTTTCTTT.

Of note for this clonotype: At one boundary the junction diverges from the germline segment, which might be a read error. The chain combines TRBV6-5 with TRBJ1-2; D perhaps matches TRBD1 (5 bases). The germline V gene has CDR1 MNHEY and CDR2 SVGAGI. This CDR3 is built from 13 residues. The CDR3 bases are TGTGCCGGCAGAGACCCGGGACTGAAAGGCTACACCTTC. It is translated as CAGRDPGLKGYTF.

This clonotype was recorded a few times. For the CDR3, the DNA is TGTGCCAGCAGCCCACCCTCGGGGCGGGAGAGGAATGAGCAGTTCTTC. Its translation is CASSPPSGRERNEQFF. The V gene is TRBV7-9, the J gene TRBJ2-1, with 7 bases matching TRBD2. This CDR3 region has 16 residues. The J segment lost 7 bases and the V segment lost 5 bases, leaving 14 bases of the junction unmatched. Per the germline V gene, CDR1 is SEHNR and CDR2 is FQNEAQ (reference sequence).

The rearrangement links TRBV12-3 or TRBV12-4 to TRBJ1-5; 7 bases map to TRBD1. The CDR3 is 17 amino acids. Trimming cost V 1 base and J 0 bases; bases outside gene matches: 6. For the CDR3, the DNA is TGTGCCAGCAGTTTAGGTGACAGGGCGTATAGCAATCAGCCCCAGCATTTT. Translated: CASSLGDRAYSNQPQHF.

This clonotype occurred a few times. The gene calls are TRBV12-3 or TRBV12-4 and TRBJ1-1; 9 nucleotides line up with TRBD1. The CDR3 is made up of 15 amino acids. The junction had 7 bases not matched to a gene; V was cut back by 4 bases and J by 4 bases. The CDR3 region has the DNA TGTGCCAGCAGTTCCCCCTGGACAGGGGCCACTGAAGCTTTCTTT. Translating gives CASSSPWTGATEAFF.

This clonotype occurred a few times. The chain links TRBV6-1 to TRBJ2-5; the D gene is possibly TRBD1 (5 bases). Germline V gives CDR1 MNHNS, CDR2 SASEGT. Trimming shortened V by 5 bases and J by 5 bases, and 21 bases separated the two germline ends. This CDR3 spans 16 amino acids. The CDR3 spells CASSQTPPDSLETQYF. The CDR3 DNA sequence: TGTGCCAGCAGTCAAACCCCTCCTGACAGTTTGGAGACCCAGTACTTC.

This chain uses TRBV5-8 with TRBJ2-5; no reliable D call. The J call may be wrong; the DNA end is better matched by TRBJ2-7. CDR1 is SGHTS, CDR2 YDEGEE, per germline. CDR3 size: 13 residues. The CDR3 loop is CASPWGIDYEQYF. The DNA for the CDR3 is TGTGCCAGCCCCTGGGGAATCGATTACGAGCAGTACTTC.

This clonotype was found a few times. The chain combines TRBV20-1 with TRBJ2-3, with 9 bases lining up with TRBD2. The J segment lost 4 bases and the V segment lost 2 bases, leaving 7 bases of the junction unmatched. Germline V gene data show CDR1 as DFQATT and CDR2 as SNEGSKA (reference sequence). The CDR3 consists of 15 residues. CDR3 coding DNA: TGCAGTGCTAGATCCCGCGCGGGGGGGCCAGATACGCAGTATTTT. Amino acids: CSARSRAGGPDTQYF.